Presented here are 3 T cell receptor beta chains from one specimen sequenced in a study of blood T cells in healthy people across ages. A second PCR of about 7 to 11 cycles used a sample-barcoded 5' primer and a J-beta primer mix. MiXCR was run by TCRdb on the 5' RACE reads, yielding one entry per CDR3 protein. In the table there are roughly 570,000 distinct CDR3 sequences, 27% of which are singletons. The sample consisted of blood. The receptors stem from a woman between 65 and 79 years old in good health.

The rearrangement links TRBV7-8 to TRBJ2-2, with D possibly being TRBD2 (6 bases). V shed 5 bases and J shed 5 bases, with 15 bases lying between them. CDR3 length equals 15 residues. Germline CDR1 is SGHVS and CDR2 is FQNEAQ. The CDR3 loop is CASSPRGLGTGELFF. The CDR3 region has the DNA TGTGCCAGCAGCCCTCGGGGGTTAGGTACCGGGGAGCTGTTTTTT.

This clonotype was detected a few times. The CDR3 sequence: CSARIRSERGGDNYVQYF. In DNA form, the CDR3 reads TGCAGTGCTAGAATCCGCTCAGAGCGGGGGGGAGATAACTACGTGCAGTACTTC. This sequence joins TRBV20-1 and TRBJ2-5; 10 bases match TRBD2. The CDR3 totals 18 residues. Germline V gene lookup returns CDR1 DFQATT and CDR2 SNEGSKA (reference sequence). Germline trimming cut 2 bases from V and 11 bases from J; bases unmatched to any gene: 23.

The chain couples TRBV20-1 to TRBJ2-3, with TRBD2 identical over 8 bases. The J segment lost 9 bases and the V segment lost 7 bases, leaving 12 bases of the junction unmatched. The CDR3 consists of 13 residues. In germline, CDR1 is DFQATT, CDR2 SNEGSKA (reference sequence). The chain's CDR3 is CSGVLAGGVTQYF. DNA for the CDR3: TGCAGTGGTGTGTTGGCGGGGGGCGTAACGCAGTATTTT.